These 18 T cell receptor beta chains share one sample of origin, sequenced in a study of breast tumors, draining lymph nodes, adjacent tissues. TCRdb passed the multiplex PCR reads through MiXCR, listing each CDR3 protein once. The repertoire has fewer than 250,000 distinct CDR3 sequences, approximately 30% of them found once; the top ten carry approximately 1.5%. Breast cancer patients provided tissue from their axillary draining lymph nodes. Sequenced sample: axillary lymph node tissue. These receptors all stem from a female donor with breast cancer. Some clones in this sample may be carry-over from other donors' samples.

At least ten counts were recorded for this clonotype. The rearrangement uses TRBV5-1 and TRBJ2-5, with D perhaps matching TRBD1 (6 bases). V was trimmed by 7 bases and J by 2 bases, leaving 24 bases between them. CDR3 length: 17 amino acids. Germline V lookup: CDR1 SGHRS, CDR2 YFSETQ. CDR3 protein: CASGIDPGQRFQETQYF. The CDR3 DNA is TGCGCCAGCGGAATCGACCCGGGACAACGTTTTCAAGAGACCCAGTACTTC.

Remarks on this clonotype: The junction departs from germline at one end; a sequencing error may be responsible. CDR3 in amino acids: CASSQSTGEPFF. The CDR3 DNA sequence: TGTGCCAGCAGCCAGAGCACCGGGGAGCCGTTTTTT. This chain connects TRBV5-1 to TRBJ2-2, with D possibly being TRBD2 (5 bases). This CDR3 is 12 amino acids long. The V gene's germline CDR1 is SGHRS and CDR2 YFSETQ.

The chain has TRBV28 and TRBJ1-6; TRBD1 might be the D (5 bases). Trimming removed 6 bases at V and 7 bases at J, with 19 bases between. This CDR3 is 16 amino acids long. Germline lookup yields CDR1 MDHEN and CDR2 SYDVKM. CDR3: CASRNIRERTNSPLHF. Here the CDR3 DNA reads TGTGCCAGCAGAAATATCAGGGAACGGACGAATTCACCCCTCCACTTT.

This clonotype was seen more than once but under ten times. This CDR3 is CATSDKGSPTEAFF. CDR3 DNA sequence: TGTGCCACCAGTGATAAGGGTTCCCCCACTGAAGCTTTCTTT. This chain uses TRBV24-1 with TRBJ1-1; D is uncertain. CDR1 is KGHDR and CDR2 is SFDVKD in the germline V gene. V was cut by 3 bases and J by 4 bases, with 11 bases left in between. The CDR3 consists of 14 residues.

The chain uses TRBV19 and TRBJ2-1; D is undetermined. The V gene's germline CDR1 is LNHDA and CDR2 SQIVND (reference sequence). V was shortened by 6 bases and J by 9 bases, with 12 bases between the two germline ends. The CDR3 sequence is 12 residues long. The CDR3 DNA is TGTGCCAGTAGCGCCCCGGGCCGTGAGCAGTTCTTC. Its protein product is CASSAPGREQFF. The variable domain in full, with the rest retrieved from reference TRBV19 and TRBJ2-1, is DGGITQSPKYLFRKEGQNVTLSCEQNLNHDAMYWYRQDPGQGLRLIYYSQIVNDFQKGDIAEGYSVSREKKESFPLTVTSAQKNPTAFYLCASSAPGREQFFGPGTRLTVL.

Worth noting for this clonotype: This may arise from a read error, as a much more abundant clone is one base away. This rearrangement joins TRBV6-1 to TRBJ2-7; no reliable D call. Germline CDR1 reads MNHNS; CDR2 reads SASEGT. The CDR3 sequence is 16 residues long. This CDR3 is CARSELRQVVSYEQYF. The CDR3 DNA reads TGTGCCAGAAGTGAACTTAGGCAGGTGGTCTCCTACGAGCAGTACTTC.

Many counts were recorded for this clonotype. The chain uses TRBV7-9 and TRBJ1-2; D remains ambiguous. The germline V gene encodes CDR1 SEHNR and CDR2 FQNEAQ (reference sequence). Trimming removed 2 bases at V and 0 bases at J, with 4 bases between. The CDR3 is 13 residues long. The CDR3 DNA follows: TGTGCCAGCAGCTTATGTGCTAACTATGGCTACACCTTC. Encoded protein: CASSLCANYGYTF. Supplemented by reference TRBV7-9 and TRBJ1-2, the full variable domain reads DTGVSQNPRHKITKRGQNVTFRCDPISEHNRLYWYRQTLGQGPEFLTYFQNEAQLEKSRLLSDRFSAERPKGSFSTLEIQRTEQGDSAMYLCASSLCANYGYTFGSGTRLTVV.

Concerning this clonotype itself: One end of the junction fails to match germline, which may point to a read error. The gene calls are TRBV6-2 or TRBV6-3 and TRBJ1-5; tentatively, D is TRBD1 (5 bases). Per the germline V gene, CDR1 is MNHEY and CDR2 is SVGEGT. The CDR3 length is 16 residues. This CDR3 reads CACMQGEDYSSQPQHF. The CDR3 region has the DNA TGTGCCTGCATGCAGGGCGAGGACTATAGCAGTCAGCCCCAGCATTTT.

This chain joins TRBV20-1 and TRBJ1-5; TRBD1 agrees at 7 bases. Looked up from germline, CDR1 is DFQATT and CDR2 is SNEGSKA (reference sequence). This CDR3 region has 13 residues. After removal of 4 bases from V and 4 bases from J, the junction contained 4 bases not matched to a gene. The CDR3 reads CSATDRQNQPQHF. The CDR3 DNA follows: TGCAGTGCTACGGACAGGCAGAATCAGCCCCAGCATTTT.

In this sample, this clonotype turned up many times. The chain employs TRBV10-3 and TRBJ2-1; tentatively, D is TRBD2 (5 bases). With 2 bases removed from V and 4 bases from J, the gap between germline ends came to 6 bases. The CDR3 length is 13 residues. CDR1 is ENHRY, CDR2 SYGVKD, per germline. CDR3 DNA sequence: TGTGCCATCAGTGAGAGCGGTTACAATGAGCAGTTCTTC. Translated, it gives CAISESGYNEQFF.

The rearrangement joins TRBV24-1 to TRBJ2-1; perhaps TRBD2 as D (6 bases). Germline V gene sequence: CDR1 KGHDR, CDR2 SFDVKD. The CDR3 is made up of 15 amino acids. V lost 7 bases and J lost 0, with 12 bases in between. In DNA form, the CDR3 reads TGTGCCACCAGAGACGCGGGACTCTCCTACAATGAGCAGTTCTTC. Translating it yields CATRDAGLSYNEQFF.

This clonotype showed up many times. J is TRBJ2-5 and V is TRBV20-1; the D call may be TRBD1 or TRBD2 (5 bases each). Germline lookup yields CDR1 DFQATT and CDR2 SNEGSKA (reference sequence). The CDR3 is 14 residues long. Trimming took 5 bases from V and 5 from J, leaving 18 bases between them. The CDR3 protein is CSAPGTPKRETQYF. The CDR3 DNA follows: TGCAGTGCTCCCGGGACCCCCAAGAGGGAGACCCAGTACTTC.

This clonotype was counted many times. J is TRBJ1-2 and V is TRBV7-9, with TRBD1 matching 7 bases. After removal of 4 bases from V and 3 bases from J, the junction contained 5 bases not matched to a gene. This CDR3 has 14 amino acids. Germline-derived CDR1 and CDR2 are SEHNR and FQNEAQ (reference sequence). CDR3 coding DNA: TGTGCCAGCAGCTCCAGGAGGGGGCACTATGGCTACACCTTC. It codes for CASSSRRGHYGYTF. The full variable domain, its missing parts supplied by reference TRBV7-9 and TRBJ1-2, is DTGVSQNPRHKITKRGQNVTFRCDPISEHNRLYWYRQTLGQGPEFLTYFQNEAQLEKSRLLSDRFSAERPKGSFSTLEIQRTEQGDSAMYLCASSSRRGHYGYTFGSGTRLTVV.

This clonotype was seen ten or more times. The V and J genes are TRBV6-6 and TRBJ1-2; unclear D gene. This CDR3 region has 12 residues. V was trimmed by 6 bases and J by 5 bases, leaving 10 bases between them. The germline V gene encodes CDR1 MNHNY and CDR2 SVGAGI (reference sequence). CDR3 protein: CASSNDRYGYTF. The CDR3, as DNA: TGTGCCAGCAGCAACGACCGTTATGGCTACACCTTC.

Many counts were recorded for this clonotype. DNA of the CDR3: TGTGCCACCAGTGAACAAGGAAGGAGAGGCTACACCTTC. Residues: CATSEQGRRGYTF. This chain uses TRBV15 with TRBJ1-2; D remains unclear. Germline-derived CDR1 and CDR2 are LNHNV and YYDKDF (reference sequence). With 6 bases removed from V and 8 bases from J, the gap between germline ends came to 16 bases. This CDR3 has 13 residues.

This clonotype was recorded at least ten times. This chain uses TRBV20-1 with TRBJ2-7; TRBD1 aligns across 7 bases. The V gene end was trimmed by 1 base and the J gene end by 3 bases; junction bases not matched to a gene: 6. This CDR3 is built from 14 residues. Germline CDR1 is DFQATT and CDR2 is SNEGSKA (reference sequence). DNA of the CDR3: TGCAGTGCTAGAGGACAGGGCGGGTACTACGAGCAGTACTTC. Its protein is CSARGQGGYYEQYF.

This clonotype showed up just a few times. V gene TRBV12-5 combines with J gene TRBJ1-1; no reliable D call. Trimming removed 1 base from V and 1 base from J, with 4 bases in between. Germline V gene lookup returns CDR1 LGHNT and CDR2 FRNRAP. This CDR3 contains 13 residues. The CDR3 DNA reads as TGTGCTAGTGGTTTGGGAGGGAACACTGAAGCTTTCTTT. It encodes CASGLGGNTEAFF.

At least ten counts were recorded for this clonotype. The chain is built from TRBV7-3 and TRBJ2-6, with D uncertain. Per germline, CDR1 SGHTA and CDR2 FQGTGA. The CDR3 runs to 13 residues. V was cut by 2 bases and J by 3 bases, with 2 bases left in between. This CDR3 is CASSLGGANVLTF. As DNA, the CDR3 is TGTGCCAGCAGCTTAGGTGGGGCCAACGTCCTGACTTTC.